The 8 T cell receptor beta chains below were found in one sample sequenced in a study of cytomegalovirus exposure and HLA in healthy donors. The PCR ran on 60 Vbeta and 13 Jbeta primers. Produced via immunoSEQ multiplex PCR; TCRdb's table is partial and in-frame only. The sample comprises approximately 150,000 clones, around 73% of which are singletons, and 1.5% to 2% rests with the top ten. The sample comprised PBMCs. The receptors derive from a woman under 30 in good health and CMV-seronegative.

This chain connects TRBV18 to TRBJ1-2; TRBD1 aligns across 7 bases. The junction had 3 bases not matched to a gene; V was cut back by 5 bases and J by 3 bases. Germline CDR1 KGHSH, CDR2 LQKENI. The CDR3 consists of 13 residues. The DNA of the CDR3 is TGTGCCAGCTCAGCTACAGGGGACTATGGCTACACCTTC. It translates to CASSATGDYGYTF.

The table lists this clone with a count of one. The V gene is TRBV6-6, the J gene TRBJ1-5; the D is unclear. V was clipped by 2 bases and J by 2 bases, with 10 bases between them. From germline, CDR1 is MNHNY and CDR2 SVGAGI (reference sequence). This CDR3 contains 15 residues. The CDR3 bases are TGTGCCAGCAGTTACACCCACACCGGCAATCAGCCCCAGCATTTT. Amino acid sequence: CASSYTHTGNQPQHF.

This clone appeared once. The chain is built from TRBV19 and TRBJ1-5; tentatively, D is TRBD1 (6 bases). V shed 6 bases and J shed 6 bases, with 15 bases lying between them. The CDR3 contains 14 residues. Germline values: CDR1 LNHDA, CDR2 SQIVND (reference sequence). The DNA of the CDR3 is TGTGCCAGTAGCCTCGGGGGGGGCAGTCAGCCCCAGCATTTT. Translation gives CASSLGGGSQPQHF. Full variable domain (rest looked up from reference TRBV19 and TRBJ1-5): DGGITQSPKYLFRKEGQNVTLSCEQNLNHDAMYWYRQDPGQGLRLIYYSQIVNDFQKGDIAEGYSVSREKKESFPLTVTSAQKNPTAFYLCASSLGGGSQPQHFGDGTRLSIL.

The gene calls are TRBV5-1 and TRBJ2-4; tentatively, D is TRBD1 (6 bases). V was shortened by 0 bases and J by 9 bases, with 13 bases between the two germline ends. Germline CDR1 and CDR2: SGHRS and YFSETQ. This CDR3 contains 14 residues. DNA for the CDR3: TGCGCCAGCAGCTTGGTTACAGGGCCAAGCATTCAGTACTTC. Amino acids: CASSLVTGPSIQYF.

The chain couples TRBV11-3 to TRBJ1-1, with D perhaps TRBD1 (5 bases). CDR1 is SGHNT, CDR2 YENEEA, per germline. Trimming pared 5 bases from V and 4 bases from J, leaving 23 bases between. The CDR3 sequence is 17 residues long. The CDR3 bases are TGTGCCAGCAGCCCCGGCCCGTTAATGGGGGGGAGCACTGAAGCTTTCTTT. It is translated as CASSPGPLMGGSTEAFF.

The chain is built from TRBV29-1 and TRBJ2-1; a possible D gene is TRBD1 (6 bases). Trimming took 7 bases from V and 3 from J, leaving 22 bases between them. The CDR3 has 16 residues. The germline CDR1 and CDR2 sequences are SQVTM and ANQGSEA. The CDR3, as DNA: TGCAGCGCGGAACAGGGCCTACTACACCTCTACAATGAGCAGTTCTTC. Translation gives CSAEQGLLHLYNEQFF.

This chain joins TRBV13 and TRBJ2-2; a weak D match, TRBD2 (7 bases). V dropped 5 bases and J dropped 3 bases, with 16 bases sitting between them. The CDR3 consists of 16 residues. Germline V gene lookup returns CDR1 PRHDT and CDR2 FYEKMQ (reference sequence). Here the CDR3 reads CASSRKRDTYTGELFF. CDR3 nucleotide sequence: TGTGCCAGCAGCCGCAAGCGGGACACCTACACCGGGGAGCTGTTTTTT.

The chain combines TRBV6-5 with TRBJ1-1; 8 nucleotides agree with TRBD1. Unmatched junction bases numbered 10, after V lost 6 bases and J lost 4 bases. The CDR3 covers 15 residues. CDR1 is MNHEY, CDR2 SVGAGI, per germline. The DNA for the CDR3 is TGTGCCAGCAGCACAACAGGGGGGGGGAGCACTGAAGCTTTCTTT. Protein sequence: CASSTTGGGSTEAFF.